Listed below are T cell receptor beta chains from one sample, sequenced in a study of blood T cells in healthy people across ages. TCRdb used MiXCR to reprocess the 5' RACE reads, holding one entry per CDR3 protein. The table has approximately 800,000 distinct CDR3 sequences, around a quarter seen once. This same sample was also taken into another study, of T cells of mothers and their children.

Sequenced: blood. The receptors derive from a boy younger than 18 in good health. The CDR3 runs from the conserved cysteine through the conserved F or W. D genes are given only for firm matches. The size of a clone is reported for some rows only, either as once, few or many, or as a class for expanded clones.

TRBV29-1	TRBD1	TRBJ1-1	few	CSVGQGETEAFF	TGCAGCGTTGGGCAGGGGGAGACTGAAGCTTTCTTT
TRBV30	.	TRBJ2-3	few	CAWSTSADTQYF	TGCGCCTGGAGTACCTCCGCAGATACGCAGTATTTT
TRBV3-1	.	TRBJ2-3	few	CASSQDPFTDTQYF	TGTGCCAGCAGCCAAGATCCCTTCACAGATACGCAGTATTTT
TRBV6-1	.	TRBJ1-6	few	CASSEARHGYNSPLHF	TGTGCCAGCAGTGAAGCGCGACACGGTTATAATTCACCCCTCCACTTT
TRBV28	TRBD1	TRBJ2-1	.	CASSHGQAHGQFF	TGTGCCAGCAGTCATGGACAGGCACATGGGCAGTTCTTC
TRBV21-1	.	TRBJ2-1	few	CASSGLTALIRNEQFF	TGTGCCAGCAGCGGTCTGACAGCTCTAATTCGGAATGAGCAGTTCTTC
TRBV2	.	TRBJ2-5	.	CASSERGAKTQYF	TGTGCCAGCAGTGAACGGGGCGCGAAGACCCAGTACTTC
TRBV9	TRBD2	TRBJ2-3	.	CASAPWASGGGASTDTQYF	TGTGCCAGCGCTCCGTGGGCTAGCGGGGGAGGAGCGAGCACAGATACGCAGTATTTT
TRBV5-1	.	TRBJ2-5	few	CASSLDGRSGEETQYF	TGCGCCAGCAGCTTGGATGGGCGGTCGGGGGAAGAGACCCAGTACTTC
TRBV6-6	.	TRBJ1-2	.	CASSYSPGFYGYTF	TGTGCCAGCAGTTACTCGCCCGGCTTCTATGGCTACACCTTC
TRBV28	.	TRBJ2-7	.	CATAPLGGPASEQYF	TGTGCCACCGCACCCCTAGGTGGGCCGGCCTCCGAGCAGTACTTC
TRBV12-3/TRBV12-4	.	TRBJ1-2	.	CASSLTRVGANYGYTF	TGTGCCAGCAGTTTAACCAGGGTAGGAGCTAACTATGGCTACACCTTC
TRBV6-5	.	TRBJ2-2	few	CASSSTRGPGELFF	TGTGCCAGCAGCTCCACGAGGGGCCCCGGGGAGCTGTTTTTT
TRBV20-1	.	TRBJ2-7	.	CSARVSYEQYF	TGCAGTGCTAGAGTGTCCTACGAGCAGTACTTC
TRBV2	TRBD1	TRBJ2-7	.	CASSETGGSCEQYF	TGTGCCAGCAGTGAAACAGGGGGCTCCTGCGAGCAGTACTTC
TRBV5-1	.	TRBJ1-4	few	CASSLGRPDRREKLFF	TGCGCCAGCAGCTTGGGACGCCCAGACCGGAGGGAAAAACTGTTTTTT
TRBV6-5	.	TRBJ2-3	once	CASSPPGRMADTQYF	TGTGCCAGCAGTCCACCGGGACGGATGGCAGATACGCAGTATTTT
TRBV7-8	TRBD1	TRBJ2-1	.	CVSSLRAPGQGYNEQFF	TGTGTCAGCAGCTTAAGAGCCCCAGGACAGGGGTACAATGAGCAGTTCTTC
TRBV28	.	TRBJ2-5	few	CASSPAVVETQYF	TGTGCCAGCAGCCCAGCAGTCGTAGAGACCCAGTACTTC
TRBV12-3/TRBV12-4	.	TRBJ2-1	.	CASSSGGAAPEQFF	TGTGCCAGCAGTTCTGGCGGGGCGGCACCTGAGCAGTTCTTC
TRBV4-1	.	TRBJ2-5	.	CASSQVEGTETQYF	TGCGCCAGCAGCCAAGTTGAAGGGACGGAGACCCAGTACTTC
TRBV7-2	TRBD2	TRBJ2-3	few	CASSLVGGITDTQYF	TGTGCCAGCAGCTTAGTGGGGGGGATAACAGATACGCAGTATTTT
TRBV4-1	.	TRBJ2-7	.	CASSRQAQTYEQYF	TGCGCCAGCAGCCGGCAAGCACAGACCTACGAGCAGTACTTC
TRBV10-3	TRBD1	TRBJ2-3	few	CATRPGQGMSTDTQYF	TGTGCCACCCGGCCGGGACAGGGGATGAGCACAGATACGCAGTATTTT
TRBV7-3	TRBD2	TRBJ2-5	.	CASSLKGGGPGETQYF	TGTGCCAGCAGCTTAAAGGGCGGGGGGCCGGGAGAGACCCAGTACTTC
TRBV7-9	.	TRBJ2-1	few	CASSSLRAAEQFF	TGTGCCAGCAGCTCCCTCCGGGCGGCGGAGCAGTTCTTC
TRBV28	.	TRBJ2-7	.	CASSWTPYYEQYF	TGTGCCAGCAGTTGGACACCCTACTACGAGCAGTACTTC
TRBV10-3	.	TRBJ2-7	few	CAISDPDHYEQYF	TGTGCCATCAGTGATCCCGACCACTACGAGCAGTACTTC
TRBV6-2/TRBV6-3	.	TRBJ1-1	.	CASRRVTEAFF	TGTGCCAGCAGGAGGGTCACTGAAGCTTTCTTT
TRBV6-2/TRBV6-3	.	TRBJ2-4	.	CASRPGASVGKNIQYF	TGTGCCAGCAGACCGGGGGCTAGCGTTGGCAAAAACATTCAGTACTTC
TRBV5-1	TRBD2	TRBJ2-5	.	CASRVAAGDYQETQYF	TGCGCCAGCAGGGTTGCAGCGGGGGACTACCAAGAGACCCAGTACTTC
TRBV5-1	TRBD1	TRBJ1-4	few	CASSLGQGAPATNEKLFF	TGCGCCAGCAGCTTGGGACAGGGGGCGCCGGCAACTAATGAAAAACTGTTTTTT
TRBV29-1	TRBD1	TRBJ1-4	.	CSVEGTGTNEKLFF	TGCAGCGTTGAAGGGACAGGGACTAATGAAAAACTGTTTTTT
TRBV24-1	TRBD1	TRBJ2-2	.	CATRNAGGGGELFF	TGTGCCACCAGAAACGCAGGGGGCGGCGGGGAGCTGTTTTTT
TRBV4-1	TRBD2	TRBJ2-5	.	CASRASGGDTQTQYF	TGCGCCAGCAGAGCTAGCGGGGGGGACACCCAGACCCAGTACTTC
TRBV7-9	.	TRBJ2-7	.	CASSPRGVQGPLDEQYF	TGTGCCAGCAGCCCGAGGGGGGTCCAGGGACCACTCGACGAGCAGTACTTC
TRBV28	TRBD2	TRBJ2-5	few	CASRLAGGGEETQYF	TGTGCCAGCAGGCTAGCGGGGGGCGGGGAAGAGACCCAGTACTTC
TRBV20-1	.	TRBJ2-7	.	CSAVRDSAYEQYF	TGCAGTGCTGTACGGGACTCAGCCTACGAGCAGTACTTC
TRBV7-2	.	TRBJ1-4	many	CASSLAGVTTNEKLFF	TGTGCCAGCAGCTTAGCGGGGGTTACAACTAATGAAAAACTGTTTTTT
TRBV29-1	.	TRBJ2-3	few	CSVEFGQVMADTQYF	TGCAGCGTTGAATTCGGTCAGGTAATGGCAGATACGCAGTATTTT
TRBV28	.	TRBJ2-5	few	CASSGWGQETQYF	TGTGCCAGCAGTGGGTGGGGCCAAGAGACCCAGTACTTC
TRBV6-5	.	TRBJ2-1	once	CASTQQDYNEQFF	TGTGCCAGCACCCAACAGGATTACAATGAGCAGTTCTTC
TRBV3-1	.	TRBJ2-1	.	CASSHGAETYNEQFF	TGTGCCAGCAGCCATGGGGCAGAGACCTACAATGAGCAGTTCTTC
TRBV27	.	TRBJ2-5	few	CASPRGEETQYF	TGTGCCAGCCCCCGCGGCGAAGAGACCCAGTACTTC
TRBV10-3	.	TRBJ2-1	.	CAISGDPGEYNEQFF	TGTGCCATCAGTGGGGACCCCGGAGAGTACAATGAGCAGTTCTTC
TRBV5-1	.	TRBJ1-2	.	CASSLLQGNYGYTF	TGCGCCAGCAGCCTGCTCCAGGGGAACTATGGCTACACCTTC
TRBV20-1	.	TRBJ2-5	.	CSAPGMGREQRGETQYF	TGCAGTGCCCCCGGGATGGGACGAGAACAGCGAGGAGAGACCCAGTACTTC
TRBV20-1	.	TRBJ1-2	.	CSAKEDSSGYTF	TGCAGTGCAAAGGAGGATTCGAGTGGCTACACCTTC
TRBV3-1	.	TRBJ1-2	.	CASSPPSGGYTF	TGTGCCAGCAGCCCCCCGAGTGGTGGCTACACCTTC